This entry lists 19 T cell receptor beta chains sequenced from one sample in a study of identical twins. TCRdb used MiXCR to reprocess the 5' RACE reads, holding one entry per CDR3 protein. The table lists 1.5 million to 2 million distinct CDR3 sequences, around 33% of them singletons. Source material: cord blood. The receptors here all came from a newborn girl in good health.

This clonotype was seen many times. This chain uses TRBV24-1 with TRBJ1-5; tentative D call: TRBD1 (5 bases). This CDR3 is 14 amino acids long. Trimming stripped 3 bases from V and 2 bases from J, with 7 bases between. From germline, CDR1 is KGHDR and CDR2 SFDVKD. CDR3 coding DNA: TGTGCCACCAGTGATCCCAGGGGCAATCAGCCCCAGCATTTT. This translates into CATSDPRGNQPQHF.

This clonotype was recorded a few times. The V and J genes are TRBV7-2 and TRBJ1-3; no firm D call. V shed 0 bases and J shed 7 bases, with 7 bases lying between them. This CDR3 comprises 13 residues. From germline, CDR1 is SGHTA and CDR2 FQGNSA. This CDR3 reads CASSLAGMNTIYF. Here the CDR3 DNA reads TGTGCCAGCAGCTTAGCAGGGATGAACACCATATATTTT.

This chain uses TRBV7-2 with TRBJ2-2; TRBD2 agrees at 14 bases. CDR1 and CDR2 from the germline V gene are SGHTA and FQGNSA. This CDR3 has 20 residues. Losses at the gene ends were 3 bases for V and 1 base for J; bases not matched to a gene: 10. CDR3 in DNA: TGTGCCAGCAGCTTTTTGCAGGGACTAGCGGGGGCCAAGAACACCGGGGAGCTGTTTTTT. It encodes CASSFLQGLAGAKNTGELFF.

The chain joins TRBV29-1 to TRBJ1-1, with D possibly being TRBD1 (6 bases). The V gene's germline CDR1 is SQVTM and CDR2 ANQGSEA. The CDR3 loop spans 10 amino acids. Trimming shortened V by 1 base and J by 11 bases, and 8 bases separated the two germline ends. Written as DNA, the CDR3 is TGCAGCGTTGAAGGGGGGGCGGCTTTCTTT. Its translation is CSVEGGAAFF.

This clonotype was detected a few times. This CDR3 is CASSSTTGGGGYTF. Written as DNA, the CDR3 is TGTGCCAGCAGCTCAACCACAGGGGGCGGTGGCTACACCTTC. The rearrangement links TRBV7-9 to TRBJ1-2; 9 bases align to TRBD1. CDR1 is SEHNR, CDR2 FQNEAQ, per germline (reference sequence). The CDR3 totals 14 residues. The V segment lost 4 bases and the J segment 7 bases; nucleotides outside the gene matches: 7.

The chain is built from TRBV20-1 and TRBJ2-2; D is uncertain. CDR1 is DFQATT, CDR2 SNEGSKA, per germline (reference sequence). V lost 3 bases, J lost 2 bases, and 7 bases lay in between. The CDR3 is made up of 13 amino acids. The CDR3 nucleotides are TGCAGTGCTAGCTGCGGTAACACCGGGGAGCTGTTTTTT. This sequence encodes CSASCGNTGELFF.

This clonotype was recorded a few times. V usage is TRBV7-9 and J usage is TRBJ1-6; D might be TRBD1 (5 bases). Trimming pared 2 bases from V and 9 bases from J, leaving 14 bases between. Germline CDR1 is SEHNR and CDR2 is FQNEAQ (reference sequence). The CDR3 length is 15 residues. CDR3 coding DNA: TGTGCCAGCAGCTTACTCGCAGGGACGGGTTCACCCCTCCACTTT. It encodes CASSLLAGTGSPLHF.

This sequence joins TRBV20-1 and TRBJ2-3; tentatively, D is TRBD1 or TRBD2 (5 bases each). This CDR3 spans 15 amino acids. V gave up 5 bases and J gave up 3 bases, with 18 bases separating them. Looked up from germline, CDR1 is DFQATT and CDR2 is SNEGSKA (reference sequence). The CDR3 sequence is CSAERDHLRTDTQYF. DNA for the CDR3: TGCAGTGCTGAACGGGACCACTTGAGGACAGATACGCAGTATTTT.

The chain uses TRBV6-5 and TRBJ1-6; D is unclear. The ends were cut back, 7 bases at V and 0 bases at J, with 10 bases in the middle. The germline V gene encodes CDR1 MNHEY and CDR2 SVGAGI. The CDR3 runs 15 residues. The CDR3 nucleotides read TGTGCCAGCAACCGGGTCCGCTCCTATAATTCACCCCTCCACTTT. Protein product: CASNRVRSYNSPLHF.

This chain connects TRBV3-1 to TRBJ2-7; D unclear. Germline V lookup: CDR1 LGHDT, CDR2 YNNKEL (reference sequence). The CDR3 is made up of 16 amino acids. V dropped 4 bases and J dropped 7 bases, with 23 bases sitting between them. Here the CDR3 reads CASSRILEGANNEQYF. As DNA, the CDR3 is TGTGCCAGCAGCCGCATCTTAGAAGGAGCGAACAATGAGCAGTACTTC.

Remarks on this clonotype: This may stem from a read error, because a much larger clone lies one nucleotide away. The chain couples TRBV29-1 to TRBJ1-2; no definite D call. V was shortened by 4 bases and J by 1 base, with 13 bases between the two germline ends. The CDR3 sequence is 14 residues long. Per germline, CDR1 SQVTM and CDR2 ANQGSEA. The CDR3 protein is CSVAQAQVNYGYTF. The CDR3 DNA reads as TGCAGCGTTGCCCAGGCCCAGGTTAACTATGGCTACACCTTC. Full variable domain (outside the CDR3, taken from reference TRBV29-1 and TRBJ1-2): SAVISQKPSRDICQRGTSLTIQCQVDSQVTMMFWYRQQPGQSLTLIATANQGSEATYESGFVIDKFPISRPNLTFSTLTVSNMSPEDSSIYLCSVAQAQVNYGYTFGSGTRLTVV.

The V and J genes are TRBV7-2 and TRBJ2-3, with TRBD2 matching 10 bases. Trimming at V came to 5 bases and at J to 6 bases, leaving 11 bases not matched to a gene. Per the germline V gene, CDR1 is SGHTA and CDR2 is FQGNSA. The CDR3 totals 16 residues. The CDR3 DNA follows: TGTGCCAGCAGCCGTTCGTGGACTAGCGGTTTCGATACGCAGTATTTT. It specifies CASSRSWTSGFDTQYF. Full variable domain (missing parts from reference TRBV7-2 and TRBJ2-3): GAGVSQSPSNKVTEKGKDVELRCDPISGHTALYWYRQSLGQGLEFLIYFQGNSAPDKSGLPSDRFSAERTGGSVSTLTIQRTQQEDSAVYLCASSRSWTSGFDTQYFGPGTRLTVL.

This clonotype appeared a few times. V is TRBV9 and J is TRBJ2-3; TRBD2 might be the D (6 bases). Germline V gene data show CDR1 as SGDLS and CDR2 as YYNGEE. Trimming removed 3 bases from V and 6 bases from J, with 14 bases in between. This CDR3 has 14 amino acids. The CDR3 is CASSARKEGDTQYF. As DNA, the CDR3 is TGTGCCAGCAGCGCTCGTAAGGAGGGGGATACGCAGTATTTT.

The rearrangement links TRBV11-2 to TRBJ2-7; 8 bases align to TRBD1. The CDR3 is 15 amino acids. Trimming at V came to 1 base and at J to 7 bases, leaving 9 bases not matched to a gene. Germline loops: CDR1 SGHAT, CDR2 FQNNGV. The CDR3 sequence: CASSLGGQAKREQYF. DNA of the CDR3: TGTGCCAGCAGCTTAGGGGGACAGGCCAAAAGGGAGCAGTACTTC.

The V and J genes are TRBV4-1 and TRBJ2-3, with TRBD2 matching over 7 bases. Germline assignment: CDR1 MGHRA and CDR2 YSYEKL. The ends lost 0 bases at V and 0 bases at J; junction bases unmatched: 3. The CDR3 loop spans 16 amino acids. CDR3 in amino acids: CASSQDWRGSTDTQYF. DNA of the CDR3: TGCGCCAGCAGCCAAGATTGGCGGGGGAGCACAGATACGCAGTATTTT.

The chain carries TRBV4-1 and TRBJ2-1; D perhaps matches TRBD2 (5 bases). The V end was cut by 8 bases, the J end by 5 bases, with 13 bases between. CDR3 length equals 13 residues. The germline gives CDR1 MGHRA, CDR2 YSYEKL. CDR3 coding DNA: TGCGCCAGCGCCCGAGGGAGAGACAATGAGCAGTTCTTC. It yields the protein CASARGRDNEQFF.

The chain has TRBV20-1 and TRBJ1-5; TRBD1 aligns across 7 bases. CDR1 is DFQATT, CDR2 SNEGSKA, per germline (reference sequence). Trimming at V came to 6 bases and at J to 5 bases, leaving 16 bases not matched to a gene. The CDR3 is made up of 16 amino acids. CDR3 residues: CSAQRGTGATYQPQHF. The CDR3 nucleotides are TGCAGTGCACAAAGGGGAACAGGGGCCACTTATCAGCCCCAGCATTTT.

V gene TRBV6-5 combines with J gene TRBJ2-3; 7 bases are shared with TRBD2. Germline assignment: CDR1 MNHEY and CDR2 SVGAGI. CDR3 size: 15 residues. The V and J ends lost 2 bases and 3 bases, in that order; junction bases with no gene match: 5. Here the CDR3 reads CASSYRPSGTDTQYF. In DNA form, the CDR3 reads TGTGCCAGCAGTTACCGCCCTAGCGGTACAGATACGCAGTATTTT.

The rearrangement links TRBV18 to TRBJ2-6; D gene ambiguous. CDR3 length: 17 amino acids. The germline V and J ends were trimmed by 2 bases and 0 bases, with 11 bases remaining between them. From germline, CDR1 is KGHSH and CDR2 LQKENI. The chain's CDR3 is CASSPLSGNSGANVLTF. The CDR3 DNA sequence: TGTGCCAGCTCACCATTATCTGGGAACTCTGGGGCCAACGTCCTGACTTTC.